This T cell receptor beta chain was retrieved from a study of vaccination and CD4 T cells after COVID-19. Study information: Post-vaccine sampling followed dose two by a median roughly 65 days (range 14 to 241). A CEFX pool, an HIV-1 Nef pool, or else no peptide went into the control cultures.

The CDR3 is made up of 13 amino acids. Germline trimming cut 1 base from V and 10 bases from J; bases unmatched to any gene: 6. The treatment: approximately nine-day PBMC culture with coronavirus spike peptide pools or control peptides (ViraFEST assay). On this clonotype: Its antigen is unknown.

Scientists ran DNA taken from cultured CD4+ T cells through the Oncomine TCR Beta short-read assay for sequencing. The genomic DNA was obtained from cultured CD4+ T cells by extraction with the QIAamp micro DNA kit. TCRdb re-analysed the PCR reads in MiXCR, keeping a single row per CDR3 protein. The sample contains about 13,000 distinct CDR3 sequences, around 60% of which appear only once. The receptor was derived from a human donor who had recovered from COVID-19. Sequencing was carried out using CD4+ T cells from blood, cultured in vitro. The rearrangement links TRBV12-3 or TRBV12-4 to TRBJ2-5; 7 bases map to TRBD2. CDR3: CASSLDVRGNQYF. CDR3 DNA: TGTGCCAGCAGTTTAGATGTGCGGGGGAACCAGTACTTC.